This T cell receptor beta chain appears in the sequencing data of a study of cytomegalovirus exposure and HLA in healthy donors. The overall study: Genetic ancestry analysis placed 81% of the approximately 400 donors that were genotyped in the Caucasian-associated cluster.

The PCR had 60 Vbeta and 13 Jbeta primers. Repertoires were generated with immunoSEQ multiplex PCR, while TCRdb's copy carries only in-frame clones and drops some. The table records around 150,000 clones, 80% to 85% of them present only once. CDR3 length: 14 amino acids. V lost 0 bases and J lost 11, with 14 bases in between. Germline V lookup: CDR1 SEHNR, CDR2 FQNEAQ (reference sequence). As for the donors, each was a healthy bone marrow donor. A note on this clone: Antigen unknown.

Study-level points and caveats: Most TCRs appeared rarely, but some public TCRs recurred in many donors.

Sequenced: PBMCs. The clonotype originates from a girl aged 2-15 years in good health and CMV-seropositive. V gene TRBV7-9 combines with J gene TRBJ1-5; D is undetermined. In DNA, the CDR3 is TGTGCCAGCAGCTTAGCGACGGGTATAGCGTCCCAGCATTTT. Protein product: CASSLATGIASQHF.